This T cell receptor beta chain was captured in a study of T cells in Graves' hyperthyroidism and ophthalmopathy (dated by TCRdb to between 2018 and 2020). Regarding the study in general: Peripheral blood samples were taken at initial diagnosis, before any treatment was given. Prospective prediction of ophthalmopathy was tested in an independent validation cohort consisting of 18 hyperthyroidism patients and some 15 patients who later progressed to ophthalmopathy. The 85 to 100 discovery patients were divided at random into training and test sets in a 7:3 ratio. TCR Vbeta CDR3 sequencing of 140 or so peripheral blood samples (over 40 ophthalmopathy, 70 to 85 hyperthyroidism and some 17 progressor patients) is reported in the paper. To identify distinguishing TCR V-J signatures, a discovery cohort of about a hundred patients was used, comprising approximately 40 with Graves' ophthalmopathy and some 60 with stable Graves' hyperthyroidism. In addition, the study compared T-cell repertoires in thyroid tissue and in blood from a handful of Graves' hyperthyroidism patients. Following sampling, methimazole starting at 30 mg daily was given to hyperthyroidism patients, and high-dose intravenous methylprednisolone was given to ophthalmopathy patients.

Amplification of TCR beta CDR3 regions was carried out from RNA transcripts. The first round of RT-PCR for the TCR CDR3 was performed with the HTBI primer set and the Qiagen OneStep RT-PCR kit. Libraries were constructed in a second round of multiplex PCR, after which size selection and purification were carried out. The libraries were sequenced on an Illumina HiSeq2000 using paired-end 100 bp reads. As for how the authors treated the data: SOAPnuke was used to process the raw data, removing reads that contained adapters or uncalled bases, had a mean Phred below 15, or lacked an exact match to the constant primer or identifier. High-quality paired reads were merged with COPE v1.2.5, and unique nucleotide sequences were defined as clonotypes. MiTCR v1.1 was used to align clonotypes to the IMGT TRBV, TRBD and TRBJ reference segments. Analysis was restricted to V-J combinations with a frequency above 0.0001, which covered roughly 99% of repertoires. A TCS score was defined as the ratio between F50 (clonal expansion) and ExV (chaos), using BLOSUM62-based TCRdist between CDR3 peptides within each V-J. Welch's t-statistics and random forest reduced around 510 V-J features to 10 to 15, which were used in a naive Bayes classifier (R e1071). TCRdb trimmed the raw reads at Q25, called clones with MiXCR and kept productive beta chains. Merged by CDR3 protein, the rows form single entries marked with the most common genes and DNA. TCRdb assigned the V and J calls; the authors' analysis was not used. Recorded for this sample are approximately 620,000 distinct CDR3 sequences; approximately 15% of them occurred a single time. The top ten clones comprise under 3.5% of the sample.

Ophthalmopathy patients had moderately to severely active disease, with a Clinical Activity Score of 3 or more, a NOSPECS grade of 4 or more, and a disease duration of less than 3 months. Patients with uncontrolled infections, other autoimmune diseases, pregnancy or lactation were excluded. Diagnoses relied on clinical symptoms, serum thyroxine and TRAb, thyroid ultrasound and orbital computed tomography. Ficoll-Paque density gradient centrifugation was used to isolate PBMCs from 10 ml of fresh peripheral blood. Total RNA was extracted using Trizol reagent, and RNA quality was assessed on an Agilent 2100 Bioanalyzer. This clonotype has a handful of counts. This clone's antigen is unknown. No base quality values were provided; no much bigger clone lies one nucleotide off. Summary of the overall study and its limitations: During validation, the model predicted progression to ophthalmopathy a median of about 6.5 months ahead of onset, with approximately 71% sensitivity and roughly 75% specificity. A 13 V-J signature model separated ophthalmopathy from stable hyperthyroidism, with over 85% sensitivity and just under 84% specificity in cross-validation and 80%/75% in testing. Most expanded thyroid clonotypes (frequency above 0.001) were also detected in blood, a finding suggesting that blood repertoires may reflect thyroid immune responses. Sample size was not statistically predetermined, and investigators were not blinded to group allocation.

CDR1 and CDR2, per the germline V gene, are SGHTA and FQGNSA. Ends trimmed: V by 2 bases, J by 4 bases; bases unmatched to a gene: 7. Measured from the cysteine to the phenylalanine, the CDR3 is 16 residues long. The only DNA kept is the CDR3, 48 bases in frame from the first base. The chain joins TRBV7-2 to TRBJ2-5, with 10 central nucleotides matching TRBD2. The clonotype comes from a woman aged 40 to 50 with Graves' ophthalmopathy. Sequencing input: blood. The CDR3 region: CASSLKVAGGLETQYF. The nucleotides read TGTGCCAGCAGCTTAAAAGTAGCGGGAGGTCTAGAGACCCAGTACTTC.